This TCR beta chain was sequenced for a study of beta chain features in type 1 diabetes. Since all of the isolated RNA was reverse transcribed, expressed TCRB transcripts were what got sequenced. Clones were sequenced by immunoSEQ multiplex PCR, and TCRdb holds only the in-frame ones, with some missing. The sample yields 250,000 or so clones, around 26% seen once. This clone was seen only a few times. This TCR was recovered from a man under 40 in good health. Sequencing used central memory CD4+ T cells from blood.

CDR3 sequence: CASSSSGSQYNEQFF. The CDR3 DNA follows: TGTGCCAGCTCTTCGTCCGGGAGCCAATACAATGAGCAGTTCTTC. The chain couples TRBV6-5 to TRBJ2-1; weak D call: TRBD2 (6 bases). Germline V gene lookup returns CDR1 MNHEY and CDR2 SVGAGI. V was shortened by 8 bases and J by 4 bases, with 18 bases between the two germline ends. CDR3 length: 15 amino acids.